The clone carrying this T cell receptor beta chain was seen a few times. With 5 bases removed from V and 0 bases from J, the gap between germline ends came to 7 bases. Germline loops: CDR1 LNHNV, CDR2 YYDKDF (reference sequence). The CDR3 sequence is 14 residues long. The entry originates in a study of blood T cell repertoires in COVID-19. Study overall: The United States, Italy and Spain supplied acute and convalescent COVID-19 samples. Sources were T cells, B-cell-depleted T cells, or PBMCs; the material itself was cDNA or gDNA.

Source study methods: Amplification of reference gene primers was used by the study to estimate nucleated cell counts. The data were produced by immunoSEQ multiplex PCR, yet TCRdb's version contains in-frame clones alone and is incomplete. V, J and clone size reflect that table, while D and trimming were determined from the DNA. This repertoire shows about 240,000 clones, roughly four fifths found once; its top ten account for approximately 1.8%. The sequencing input was peripheral blood. The chain carries TRBV15 and TRBJ1-4; no clear D. This receptor was obtained from a man in his thirties or forties who had recovered from COVID-19. The CDR3: CATSETPTNEKLFF. CDR3 DNA sequence: TGTGCCACCAGCGAGACACCAACTAATGAAAAACTGTTTTTT.